These 13 T cell receptor beta chains came from one sample sequenced in a study of T cells in localized non-small cell lung cancer. Libraries were prepared by immunoSEQ multiplex PCR; TCRdb keeps only in-frame clonotypes and omits some of them. This table has 2,100 or so clones, around 20% appearing once. The sequences come from lung tumor tissue, collected before any cancer treatment. The receptors come from a man aged 40-75 years with stage I squamous cell lung carcinoma.

This clone was found a few times. This rearrangement joins TRBV30 to TRBJ1-1, with D possibly being TRBD1 (5 bases). The germline V and J ends were trimmed by 2 bases and 4 bases, with 11 bases remaining between them. Germline V gene data show CDR1 as GTSNPN and CDR2 as SVGIG (reference sequence). CDR3 length: 13 amino acids. CDR3 sequence (DNA): TGTGCCTGGAGTTTGGACACCGCCACTGAAGCTTTCTTT. Translation: CAWSLDTATEAFF.

In DNA form, the CDR3 reads TGTGCCAGCTCGCCTGGAGGCTTCACTGAAGCTTTCTTT. Its translation is CASSPGGFTEAFF. V usage is TRBV18 and J usage is TRBJ1-1, with D unresolved. Germline CDR1 and CDR2: KGHSH and LQKENI. The CDR3 length is 13 residues. The V end lost 6 bases, the J end lost 4 bases, and 12 bases lay between the germline ends.

This chain joins TRBV6-8 and TRBJ1-3; tentatively, D is TRBD1 (6 bases). The CDR3 covers 14 residues. V lost 5 bases and J 9 bases, leaving 17 bases between the germline ends. Germline V gene data show CDR1 as MNHGY and CDR2 as SAAAGT. CDR3 protein: CASSVGQYPSTIYF. The CDR3 DNA follows: TGTGCCAGCAGTGTCGGACAGTACCCCTCCACCATATATTTT.

The V and J genes are TRBV14 and TRBJ1-1; TRBD1 is a possible D gene (5 bases). V lost 4 bases and J lost 10, with 16 bases in between. The CDR3 is made up of 13 amino acids. Germline V gives CDR1 SGHDN, CDR2 FVKESK. The CDR3 DNA is TGTGCCAGCAGCCGGGGACTTCAACTAGGAGCTTTCTTT. It is translated as CASSRGLQLGAFF.

The CDR3 protein is CASSLVAGGRETQYF. The CDR3 nucleotides are TGTGCCAGCAGCTTGGTAGCGGGGGGCCGGGAGACCCAGTACTTC. The rearrangement joins TRBV11-3 to TRBJ2-5, with 10 bases lining up with TRBD2. The CDR3 runs to 15 residues. Germline V gene sequence: CDR1 SGHNT, CDR2 YENEEA. V lost 3 bases, J lost 5 bases, and 6 bases stayed unmatched.

The sample holds a few counts of this clone. The chain uses TRBV6-8 and TRBJ2-7; 14 bases are a match to TRBD2. This CDR3 region has 18 residues. J was trimmed by 5 bases and V by 5 bases; bases with no gene match: 14. The V gene's germline CDR1 is MNHGY and CDR2 SAAAGT. The CDR3 region has the DNA TGTGCCAGCAGTCGCCCGGGACTAGCGGGAGCTCTTACCCACGAGCAGTACTTC. Amino acid sequence: CASSRPGLAGALTHEQYF.

This clone was detected only once. The chain couples TRBV19 to TRBJ2-2; 11 bases match TRBD2. Germline CDR1 and CDR2: LNHDA and SQIVND (reference sequence). V dropped 3 bases and J dropped 9; count of bases not matched to a gene: 15. The CDR3 runs 18 residues. The CDR3 DNA reads as TGTGCCAGTAGTATGCCCCTGGGACTAGCGGCCTTTCCACGGGAGCTGTTTTTT. This gives the protein CASSMPLGLAAFPRELFF.

This clone was seen a few times. The chain links TRBV4-1 to TRBJ2-1; D unclear. This CDR3 comprises 17 residues. Germline V CDR1 and CDR2: MGHRA, YSYEKL. Trimming cost V 0 bases and J 3 bases, with 15 bases left between them. CDR3 nucleotides: TGCGCCAGCAGCCAAGATCTAGGTAGGGATTACTACAATGAGCAGTTCTTC. Amino acids: CASSQDLGRDYYNEQFF.

The chain carries TRBV19 and TRBJ2-2; possible D gene TRBD2, 6 bases. Trimming pared 7 bases from V and 0 bases from J, leaving 9 bases between. CDR1 is LNHDA and CDR2 is SQIVND in the germline V gene (reference sequence). The length of the CDR3 is 14 residues. In DNA form, the CDR3 reads TGTGCCAGTACGGAGGGGTCGAACACCGGGGAGCTGTTTTTT. This sequence encodes CASTEGSNTGELFF.

V is TRBV18 and J is TRBJ2-5; maybe TRBD2 (5 bases). V lost 6 bases, J lost 1 base, and 9 bases lay in between. Germline loops: CDR1 KGHSH, CDR2 LQKENI. This CDR3 is 13 amino acids long. CDR3 region: CASSREIQETQYF. The CDR3 DNA reads TGTGCCAGCTCCCGGGAAATCCAAGAGACCCAGTACTTC.

The V and J genes are TRBV11-3 and TRBJ2-2; D not resolved. The germline V gene encodes CDR1 SGHNT and CDR2 YENEEA. The CDR3 consists of 15 residues. The V end was cut by 3 bases, the J end by 2 bases, with 10 bases between. CDR3 loop: CASSFGSGNTGELFF. The CDR3 DNA reads as TGTGCCAGCAGCTTCGGTTCAGGAAACACCGGGGAGCTGTTTTTT.

The genes are TRBV15 and TRBJ1-4, with D possibly TRBD1 on 6 matching bases. The V gene lost 0 bases and the J gene lost 5 bases, with 10 bases spanning the gap. Germline loops: CDR1 LNHNV, CDR2 YYDKDF (reference sequence). CDR3 length: 15 amino acids. The CDR3 is CATSRDGQKNEKLFF. The CDR3 DNA reads TGTGCCACCAGCAGAGACGGACAGAAGAATGAAAAACTGTTTTTT.

V and J are TRBV18 and TRBJ2-7, with D unresolved. The CDR3 consists of 12 residues. Deletions cut 2 bases from V and 2 bases from J, with 4 bases between. CDR1 and CDR2 from the germline V gene are KGHSH and LQKENI. CDR3 region: CASSPGTYEQYF. CDR3 DNA: TGTGCCAGCTCACCAGGAACCTACGAGCAGTACTTC.